Presented here are 14 T cell receptor beta chains from one specimen sequenced in a study of T cell responses to AZD1222 COVID-19 vaccine. Data came from immunoSEQ multiplex PCR; TCRdb stores just in-frame clones and leaves some out. The top ten clones hold over 6.5% of a sample with approximately 100,000 clones, around 90% of them seen once. Sequences were derived from peripheral blood, sampled on day 0 of AZD1222 vaccination. Every receptor here comes from an adult in good health.

The chain has TRBV2 and TRBJ1-5, with D hard to call. The germline V gene encodes CDR1 SNHLY and CDR2 FYNNEI. CDR3 length: 12 residues. DNA of the CDR3: TGTTCCTCGAGCTGGGGCAATCAGCCCCAGCATTTT. The encoded protein is CSSSWGNQPQHF.

This clone was seen repeatedly, ten times or more. The chain joins TRBV11-2 to TRBJ1-2; weak D call: TRBD1 (6 bases). Trimming pared 4 bases from V and 13 bases from J, leaving 22 bases between. Per germline, CDR1 SGHAT and CDR2 FQNNGV. This CDR3 has 14 residues. CDR3 protein: CASSSIRTGNGCTF. The CDR3 region has the DNA TGTGCCAGCAGCTCTATTAGAACAGGGAATGGGTGCACCTTC.

This clone has just one count. This chain uses TRBV6-5 with TRBJ1-6; D is possibly TRBD1 (6 bases). V lost 0 bases and J 9 bases, leaving 15 bases between the germline ends. CDR3 length: 16 residues. CDR1 is MNHEY and CDR2 is SVGAGI in the germline V gene. The CDR3 region is CASSYSDSQLGSPLHF. Written as DNA, the CDR3 is TGTGCCAGCAGTTACTCGGACAGCCAACTAGGTTCACCCCTCCACTTT.

The V call is TRBV13, the J call TRBJ1-2; TRBD1 matches 7 bases. J lost 5 bases, V lost 4 bases, and 4 bases had no gene match. This CDR3 is built from 13 residues. The germline gives CDR1 PRHDT, CDR2 FYEKMQ (reference sequence). CDR3 in DNA: TGTGCCAGCAGCTCGGACAGGTGGTATGGCTACACCTTC. This codes for CASSSDRWYGYTF.

The V call is TRBV6-1, the J call TRBJ1-2; D might be TRBD1 (5 bases). V lost 3 bases to trimming and J lost 5 bases, with 19 bases between them. This CDR3 contains 16 residues. Germline V CDR1 and CDR2: MNHNS, SASEGT. CDR3 amino acids: CASSEFAGGGEYGYTF. The CDR3 DNA reads as TGTGCCAGCAGTGAGTTCGCGGGAGGAGGGGAGTATGGCTACACCTTC.

The chain employs TRBV7-2 and TRBJ2-7; D call uncertain. The germline V gene has CDR1 SGHTA and CDR2 FQGNSA. This CDR3 is 14 amino acids long. Trimming stripped 6 bases from V and 3 bases from J, with 15 bases between. The CDR3 loop is CASSQSSVGYEQYF. DNA for the CDR3: TGTGCCAGCAGTCAAAGCTCGGTGGGCTACGAGCAGTACTTC.

This clone has only one observation. The CDR3 coding sequence is TGTGCCAGCAGTCCAAACCTAGACAGCTATGGCTACACCTTC. This translates into CASSPNLDSYGYTF. The chain recombines TRBV6-4 with TRBJ1-2, with a weak D call TRBD1 (5 bases). The CDR3 sequence is 14 residues long. V was trimmed by 5 bases and J by 4 bases, leaving 14 bases between them. The germline V gene has CDR1 MRHNA and CDR2 SNTAGT.

The V gene is TRBV24-1, the J gene TRBJ2-1; TRBD2 matches 11 bases. V shed 3 bases, J shed 7 bases, and the junction held 16 bases outside the gene matches. The CDR3 length is 19 residues. CDR1 is KGHDR, CDR2 SFDVKD, per germline. The DNA for the CDR3 is TGTGCCACCAGTGATAAGGCTAGCGGGAGGACCCTGAACCGGAATGAGCAGTTCTTC. Its translation is CATSDKASGRTLNRNEQFF.

Only one count was recorded for this clone. In DNA, the CDR3 is TGTGCCAGCTCACCAGGGACAGGGGGCGCTGAGCAGTACTTC. Residues: CASSPGTGGAEQYF. This rearrangement joins TRBV18 to TRBJ2-7, with TRBD1 matching over 12 bases. V shed 2 bases, J shed 7 bases, and the junction held 3 bases outside the gene matches. CDR1 and CDR2 from the germline V gene are KGHSH and LQKENI. This CDR3 contains 14 residues.

The gene calls are TRBV19 and TRBJ1-4; a weak D match, TRBD1 (6 bases). The germline CDR1 and CDR2 sequences are LNHDA and SQIVND (reference sequence). V gave up 7 bases and J gave up 8 bases, with 17 bases separating them. The CDR3 has 14 amino acids. Written as DNA, the CDR3 is TGTGCCAGTATGGGGGGCCACTTACGGGAAAAACTGTTTTTT. Translation gives CASMGGHLREKLFF.

The DNA for the CDR3 is TGTGCCAGCTCACCAGCCGGGACAGGGGGGCTCAGCTACACCTTC. Translation gives CASSPAGTGGLSYTF. The V gene is TRBV18, the J gene TRBJ1-2, with TRBD1 matching 11 bases. J gave up 9 bases and V 2 bases, and 8 bases lay outside the gene matches. CDR1 KGHSH and CDR2 LQKENI come from the germline V gene. This CDR3 is 15 amino acids long.

The V and J genes are TRBV10-1 and TRBJ2-3, with 7 bases lining up with TRBD2. CDR3 length: 16 residues. Germline CDR1 is WNHNN and CDR2 is SYGVQD (reference sequence). J gave up 5 bases and V 0 bases, and 8 bases lay outside the gene matches. The DNA for the CDR3 is TGCGCCAGCAGTGAGTCTTTCGCGGGAGTCGGAGATACGCAGTATTTT. It yields the protein CASSESFAGVGDTQYF.

This clone was found a few times. The gene calls are TRBV28 and TRBJ1-1, with no clear D. Germline V gene sequence: CDR1 MDHEN, CDR2 SYDVKM. V was shortened by 8 bases and J by 5 bases, with 21 bases between the two germline ends. The CDR3 totals 15 residues. The CDR3 loop reads CASWERKRRDTEAFF. For the CDR3, the DNA is TGTGCCAGCTGGGAGCGTAAGAGGAGGGATACTGAAGCTTTCTTT.

The V call is TRBV18, the J call TRBJ2-1; possibly TRBD2 for D (6 bases). Germline V gene sequence: CDR1 KGHSH, CDR2 LQKENI. The V end was cut by 4 bases, the J end by 7 bases, with 11 bases between. The CDR3 is made up of 13 amino acids. The CDR3 nucleotides read TGTGCCAGCTCACGCAGTGGGGGGAATGAGCAGTTCTTC. This translates into CASSRSGGNEQFF.